What follows describes a single T cell receptor (beta chain). The CDR3 has 17 residues. V dropped 5 bases and J dropped 0; count of bases not matched to a gene: 10. The germline CDR1 and CDR2 sequences are MNHEY and SMNVEV (reference sequence). The data were obtained in a study of blood T cell repertoires in COVID-19. Study as a whole: The study drew acute and convalescent COVID-19 samples from the United States, Italy and Spain. PBMCs, B-cell-depleted T cells, or T cells provided the cDNA or gDNA that made up the material.

Authors' methods: The assay estimated nucleated cells by amplifying reference gene primers. Data came from immunoSEQ multiplex PCR; TCRdb stores just in-frame clones and leaves some out. Clonal size and the V and J genes are those of that table, whereas D and trimming came from the DNA. This table has some 300,000 clones, roughly 90% appearing once. The chain links TRBV27 to TRBJ1-2; 9 positions match TRBD1. The sequenced sample consisted of peripheral blood. This receptor was taken from a man younger than 35 with active or convalescent COVID-19. In DNA form, the CDR3 reads TGTGCCAGCAGTACACGAATCGGGACAGGGTCTAACTATGGCTACACCTTC. Amino acids: CASSTRIGTGSNYGYTF.